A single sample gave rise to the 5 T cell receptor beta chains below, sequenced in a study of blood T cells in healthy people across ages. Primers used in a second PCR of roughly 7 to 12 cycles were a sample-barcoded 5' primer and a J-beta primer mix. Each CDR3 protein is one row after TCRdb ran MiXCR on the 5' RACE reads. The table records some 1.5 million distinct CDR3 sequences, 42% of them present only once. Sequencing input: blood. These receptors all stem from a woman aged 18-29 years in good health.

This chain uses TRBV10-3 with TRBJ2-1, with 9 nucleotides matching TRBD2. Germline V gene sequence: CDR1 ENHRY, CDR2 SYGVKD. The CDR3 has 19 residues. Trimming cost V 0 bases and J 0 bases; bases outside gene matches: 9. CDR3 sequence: CAISESGGGRGLSYNEQFF. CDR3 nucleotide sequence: TGTGCCATCAGTGAGTCGGGAGGCGGGAGGGGACTCTCCTACAATGAGCAGTTCTTC.

Here the CDR3 DNA reads TGTGCCAGCGGGAGCACGTACAATGAGCAGTTCTTC. Translation gives CASGSTYNEQFF. The chain links TRBV7-3 to TRBJ2-1; possible D gene TRBD2, 5 bases. The CDR3 spans 12 residues. The V end lost 8 bases, the J end lost 4 bases, and 9 bases lay between the germline ends. Germline V CDR1 and CDR2: SGHTA, FQGTGA.

As DNA, the CDR3 is TGTGCCAGCAGGGTACTGACAGAAGAGCAGTTCTTC. Protein sequence: CASRVLTEEQFF. The chain employs TRBV6-1 and TRBJ2-1; weak D call: TRBD1 (5 bases). Trimming removed 6 bases at V and 10 bases at J, with 13 bases between. Germline V gene data show CDR1 as MNHNS and CDR2 as SASEGT. This CDR3 is built from 12 residues.

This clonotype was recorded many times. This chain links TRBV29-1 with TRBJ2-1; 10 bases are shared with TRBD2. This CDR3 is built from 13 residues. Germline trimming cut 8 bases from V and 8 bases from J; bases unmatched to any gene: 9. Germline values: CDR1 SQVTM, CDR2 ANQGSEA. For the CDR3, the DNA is TGCAGCAGCAGGTCTAGCGGGAGTTATGAGCAGTTCTTC. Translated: CSSRSSGSYEQFF.

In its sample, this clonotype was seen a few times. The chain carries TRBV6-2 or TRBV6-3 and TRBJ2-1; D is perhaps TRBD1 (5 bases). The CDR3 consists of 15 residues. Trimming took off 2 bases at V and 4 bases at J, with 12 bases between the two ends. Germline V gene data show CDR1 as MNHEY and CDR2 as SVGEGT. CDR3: CASSYRAGSYNEQFF. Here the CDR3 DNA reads TGTGCCAGCAGTTACCGGGCAGGGTCGTACAATGAGCAGTTCTTC.